A selection of T cell receptor beta chains follows, all from one sample in a study of T-cell memory formation after mild COVID-19. TCRdb reprocessed the 5' RACE reads via MiXCR and lists one record per CDR3 protein. This sample has approximately 450,000 distinct CDR3 sequences; approximately 18% occur once, and the top ten carry roughly an eighth. The sequenced sample was PBMCs or a T cell subset sorted from them (not recorded which). These receptors originate from an adult woman who had mild COVID-19 (a few samples of this study predate the infection). Cell type and time point are not known. Each CDR3 is given with its conserved first and last residue. Some rows have no size entry. The others give once, few or many, or a class for an expanded clone.

v_call: TRBV12-3/TRBV12-4; clone_size: .; j_call: TRBJ1-2; cdr3_aa: CASSSAGAHPYGYTF
v_call: TRBV6-5; clone_size: .; j_call: TRBJ2-7; cdr3_aa: CASRDGYEQYF
v_call: TRBV19; clone_size: .; j_call: TRBJ2-7; cdr3_aa: CASRSGTSTEQYF
v_call: TRBV29-1; clone_size: .; j_call: TRBJ2-2; cdr3_aa: CSVEAGTGMYTGELFF
v_call: TRBV24-1; clone_size: .; j_call: TRBJ2-7; cdr3_aa: CATSAQGGAPYEQYF
v_call: TRBV11-2; clone_size: few; j_call: TRBJ2-5; cdr3_aa: CASSLDSWAEQGRETQYF
v_call: TRBV7-9; clone_size: many; j_call: TRBJ2-7; cdr3_aa: CASRKAGGPPDEQYF
v_call: TRBV20-1; clone_size: .; j_call: TRBJ1-6; cdr3_aa: CSAREPLVNSPLHF
v_call: TRBV25-1; clone_size: .; j_call: TRBJ1-1; cdr3_aa: CASSESGVLNTEAFF
v_call: TRBV7-9; clone_size: few; j_call: TRBJ2-3; cdr3_aa: CASSPTGQSTDTQYF
v_call: TRBV2; clone_size: .; j_call: TRBJ2-5; cdr3_aa: CASSSSDGLIEPVETQYF
v_call: TRBV5-1; clone_size: .; j_call: TRBJ2-3; cdr3_aa: CASSPTGVTADTQYF
v_call: TRBV12-3/TRBV12-4; clone_size: many; j_call: TRBJ2-2; cdr3_aa: CASSRGRPPSTGELFF
v_call: TRBV4-2; clone_size: few; j_call: TRBJ2-3; cdr3_aa: CASSQDERGGVYTDTQYF
v_call: TRBV5-5; clone_size: few; j_call: TRBJ1-5; cdr3_aa: CASSHEDFQPQHF
v_call: TRBV12-3/TRBV12-4; clone_size: many; j_call: TRBJ2-7; cdr3_aa: CASSPGESGLAVQTYEQYF
v_call: TRBV5-1; clone_size: .; j_call: TRBJ2-5; cdr3_aa: CASIQVGGANAETQYF
v_call: TRBV27; clone_size: many; j_call: TRBJ2-2; cdr3_aa: CASSMPGLAGGGTGELFF
v_call: TRBV18; clone_size: .; j_call: TRBJ2-7; cdr3_aa: CASSPRRTGHSYEQYF
v_call: TRBV4-2; clone_size: few; j_call: TRBJ2-3; cdr3_aa: CASSPRLSGGVYTQYF
v_call: TRBV20-1; clone_size: .; j_call: TRBJ2-5; cdr3_aa: CSAPGRGTARQETQYF
v_call: TRBV12-3/TRBV12-4; clone_size: few; j_call: TRBJ1-5; cdr3_aa: CASSDLTGVGQPQHF
v_call: TRBV12-3/TRBV12-4; clone_size: few; j_call: TRBJ2-7; cdr3_aa: CASRPTGTYEQYF
v_call: TRBV27; clone_size: many; j_call: TRBJ2-3; cdr3_aa: CASSPGAWVTDTQYF
v_call: TRBV7-2; clone_size: .; j_call: TRBJ2-1; cdr3_aa: CASSLSRTSGYNEQFF
v_call: TRBV19; clone_size: .; j_call: TRBJ2-1; cdr3_aa: CASTEREDNEQFF
v_call: TRBV12-3/TRBV12-4; clone_size: many; j_call: TRBJ1-1; cdr3_aa: CASSLSRAQGEAFF
v_call: TRBV7-6; clone_size: many; j_call: TRBJ2-3; cdr3_aa: CASSLRGTGPDTQYF
v_call: TRBV30; clone_size: .; j_call: TRBJ2-1; cdr3_aa: CAWSRLAGIYNEQFF
v_call: TRBV6-5; clone_size: few; j_call: TRBJ1-4; cdr3_aa: CAREGQGGEGEKLFF
v_call: TRBV4-2; clone_size: .; j_call: TRBJ2-1; cdr3_aa: CASSSTGADNEQFF
v_call: TRBV20-1; clone_size: .; j_call: TRBJ2-1; cdr3_aa: CSARKEGNEQFF
v_call: TRBV7-9; clone_size: .; j_call: TRBJ2-7; cdr3_aa: CASSATGTSASYEQYF
v_call: TRBV7-3; clone_size: few; j_call: TRBJ2-3; cdr3_aa: CASSRDGIAMGDTQYF
v_call: TRBV6-5; clone_size: .; j_call: TRBJ2-6; cdr3_aa: CASRRNSRAGANVLTF
v_call: TRBV5-1; clone_size: .; j_call: TRBJ2-3; cdr3_aa: CASSSTGGWGPDTQYF
v_call: TRBV27; clone_size: few; j_call: TRBJ2-3; cdr3_aa: CASSLGPTGIPTDTQYF
v_call: TRBV10-3; clone_size: .; j_call: TRBJ2-1; cdr3_aa: CAISDILAGAREQFF
v_call: TRBV20-1; clone_size: few; j_call: TRBJ2-7; cdr3_aa: CSASRLAGGSYEQYF
v_call: TRBV7-2; clone_size: few; j_call: TRBJ2-5; cdr3_aa: CASSDTGLAGVGETQYF
v_call: TRBV7-9; clone_size: many; j_call: TRBJ2-7; cdr3_aa: CASSLVLRRQTYEQYF
v_call: TRBV20-1; clone_size: few; j_call: TRBJ2-5; cdr3_aa: CSARSNRKETQYF
v_call: TRBV24-1; clone_size: few; j_call: TRBJ2-1; cdr3_aa: CATSDLVVAGDEQFF
v_call: TRBV24-1; clone_size: .; j_call: TRBJ2-5; cdr3_aa: CATSDLRDSQETQYF
v_call: TRBV20-1; clone_size: few; j_call: TRBJ2-3; cdr3_aa: CSARFFSSGGPTLRGTQYF
v_call: TRBV5-1; clone_size: .; j_call: TRBJ2-5; cdr3_aa: CASRFRGHFQETQYF